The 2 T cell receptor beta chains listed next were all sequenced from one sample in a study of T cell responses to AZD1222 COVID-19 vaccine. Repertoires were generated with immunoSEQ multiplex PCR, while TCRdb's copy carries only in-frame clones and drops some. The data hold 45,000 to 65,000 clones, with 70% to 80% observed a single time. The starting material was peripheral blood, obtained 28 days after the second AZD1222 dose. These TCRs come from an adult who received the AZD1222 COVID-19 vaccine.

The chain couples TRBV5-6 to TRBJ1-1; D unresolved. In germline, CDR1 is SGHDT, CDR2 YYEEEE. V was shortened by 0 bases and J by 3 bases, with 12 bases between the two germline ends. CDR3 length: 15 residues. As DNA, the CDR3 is TGTGCCAGCAGCTTGGCCAGAGGGCCAGACACTGAAGCTTTCTTT. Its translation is CASSLARGPDTEAFF.

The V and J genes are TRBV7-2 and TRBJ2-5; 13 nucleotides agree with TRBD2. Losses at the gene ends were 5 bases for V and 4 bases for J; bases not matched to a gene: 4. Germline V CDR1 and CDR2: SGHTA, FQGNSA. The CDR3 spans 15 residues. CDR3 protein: CASSQRTSGGETQYF. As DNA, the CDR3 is TGTGCCAGCAGCCAACGGACTAGCGGGGGAGAGACCCAGTACTTC.